Listed below are T cell receptor beta chains from one sample, sequenced in a study of beta chain features in type 1 diabetes. TCRdb's copy holds only in-frame clones and misses some; the assay was immunoSEQ multiplex PCR. The repertoire holds hundreds of thousands of clones, with roughly 13% as singletons. Input material: naive CD4+ T cells from blood. These receptors came from a young man with type 1 diabetes. Each CDR3 is given with its conserved first and last residue. Each record gives: clone size, J gene, V gene, D gene, CDR3 DNA, CDR3 protein. The D gene is left open where the match is weak. Clone sizes are given selectively: once, few, many, or a class where the clone is expanded.

abundance: .; j_gene: TRBJ2-1; v_gene: TRBV9; d_gene: .; CDR3nt: TGTGCCAGCAGCCTCGACAACTTCTACAATGAGCAGTTCTTC; CDR3aa: CASSLDNFYNEQFF
abundance: .; j_gene: TRBJ2-1; v_gene: TRBV5-1; d_gene: TRBD1; CDR3nt: TGCGCCAGCAGCCCTCGGACAGGGAACAATGAGCAGTTCTTC; CDR3aa: CASSPRTGNNEQFF
abundance: few; j_gene: TRBJ1-1; v_gene: TRBV7-9; d_gene: .; CDR3nt: TGTGCCAGCAGCTTAGCGCTCGTGGACACTGAAGCTTTCTTT; CDR3aa: CASSLALVDTEAFF
abundance: few; j_gene: TRBJ2-7; v_gene: TRBV19; d_gene: .; CDR3nt: TGTGCCAGTAGAAGTCCTCTGCGGCGACGCGAGCAGTACTTC; CDR3aa: CASRSPLRRREQYF
abundance: .; j_gene: TRBJ1-3; v_gene: TRBV5-6; d_gene: .; CDR3nt: TGTGCCAGCAGCTTGGGCCGGTTTGGAAACACCATATATTTT; CDR3aa: CASSLGRFGNTIYF
abundance: .; j_gene: TRBJ2-7; v_gene: TRBV18; d_gene: TRBD1; CDR3nt: TGTGCCAGCTCACCGGGACAGCAAAATTCCTACGAGCAGTACTTC; CDR3aa: CASSPGQQNSYEQYF
abundance: .; j_gene: TRBJ2-3; v_gene: TRBV11-3; d_gene: .; CDR3nt: TGTGCCAGCAGCTTCCAAGGTAGCACAGATACGCAGTATTTT; CDR3aa: CASSFQGSTDTQYF
abundance: .; j_gene: TRBJ2-7; v_gene: TRBV5-1; d_gene: .; CDR3nt: TGCGCCAGCAGCTTGGGTAGGGTTGTCTACGAGCAGTACTTC; CDR3aa: CASSLGRVVYEQYF
abundance: few; j_gene: TRBJ2-5; v_gene: TRBV10-3; d_gene: .; CDR3nt: TGTGCCATCAGCGACGACCGGGACCGCCCCCAGTACTTC; CDR3aa: CAISDDRDRPQYF
abundance: few; j_gene: TRBJ1-2; v_gene: TRBV29-1; d_gene: .; CDR3nt: TGCAGCGTCCCGAAGGGCGCATCTTACGGCTACACCTTC; CDR3aa: CSVPKGASYGYTF
abundance: .; j_gene: TRBJ1-5; v_gene: TRBV4-1; d_gene: .; CDR3nt: TGCGCCAGCAGCCTAGACTTCCGTGGGTGGAGCAATCAGCCCCAGCATTTT; CDR3aa: CASSLDFRGWSNQPQHF
abundance: .; j_gene: TRBJ2-1; v_gene: TRBV5-1; d_gene: .; CDR3nt: TGCGCCAGCAGCGTGACCACTGATCCGGGGGATGAGCAGTTCTTC; CDR3aa: CASSVTTDPGDEQFF
abundance: .; j_gene: TRBJ2-7; v_gene: TRBV5-1; d_gene: .; CDR3nt: TGCGCCAGCAGCTTTTTAGCGGTGAGCTCCTACGAGCAGTACTTC; CDR3aa: CASSFLAVSSYEQYF
abundance: .; j_gene: TRBJ1-6; v_gene: TRBV9; d_gene: .; CDR3nt: TGTGCCAGCAGCGTAGGAAGGGGCCCGAATTCACCCCTCCACTTT; CDR3aa: CASSVGRGPNSPLHF
abundance: .; j_gene: TRBJ2-1; v_gene: TRBV25-1; d_gene: TRBD1; CDR3nt: TGTGCCAGCATAAGAGGGACAGGGGCCTACAATGAGCAGTTCTTC; CDR3aa: CASIRGTGAYNEQFF